This TCR beta chain was sequenced during a study of vaccination effects on CD4 cells after COVID-19. Study summary: Two doses of either BNT162b2 or mRNA-1273 were given to each participant.

Libraries were prepared by immunoSEQ multiplex PCR; TCRdb keeps only in-frame clonotypes and omits some of them. This sample has about 27,000 clones, with roughly two thirds found just once. Within the ViraFEST assay, antigen-specific CD4+ T cells underwent expansion with viral peptide pools prior to sequencing. It was after roughly ten days of culture that CD4+ T cells were isolated. The vaccine recipients had no prior SARS-CoV-2 infection, with negative nucleocapsid antibodies. Cultivation was performed at 1.5 million to 2 million PBMC per well with around 9.3 IU/ml IL-2 and 7.5 to 10 ug/ml peptides added. Cultures had half their medium replaced with IL-2 medium on days 3 and 7. On this clone itself: As yet, its antigen is unknown.

Germline V gene sequence: CDR1 LGHDT, CDR2 YNNKEL (reference sequence). There are 12 residues in the CDR3. V was pared by 5 bases and J by 6 bases, with 10 bases between. The rearrangement uses TRBV3-1 (or the pseudogene TRBV3-2) and TRBJ1-1; D gene uncertain. The receptor was derived from a human donor who received a COVID-19 vaccine. The sample consisted of CD4+ T cells from PBMCs cultured with SARS-CoV-2 spike peptides, taken before COVID-19 vaccination. The CDR3 is CASSSVQSEAFF. The CDR3, as DNA: TGTGCCAGCAGCTCAGTCCAGTCTGAAGCTTTCTTT.